This TCR beta chain appears in the sequencing data of a study of T cell repertoires in aging, cancer and after chemotherapy (dated by TCRdb to between 2019 and 2020). As for the study more broadly: Six donor age groups were covered, ranging from 30 or younger up to 70 or older, and each group contained at least three individuals. TCR repertoires from healthy donor controls were recorded over periods of several months to years and showed clear clonal overlap between repeated samplings. In total, the full dataset held about 9 million TCR reads. Peripheral blood TCR beta repertoires from healthy donors and cancer patients were profiled to examine immunoaging and T cell reconstitution after chemotherapy. Alongside under 100 healthy donors serving as a reference group, the cohort included 200 to 250 cancer patients, of whom roughly 91 had hematological cancers and approximately 120 had solid cancers. Points the paper makes about the study in general: Significantly lower blood TCR diversity and higher clonality were observed in untreated patients with hematological or solid cancers than in age-matched healthy donors. In healthy donors, the decline in TCR diversity with age was mainly due to loss of richness, whereas in cancer patients loss of evenness also played a role. In both cancer cohorts, median generation probability rose over the chemotherapy interval, which suggests that the repertoire was reconstituted through rebound thymic output. According to the authors, the repertoire data do not permit conclusions about immunological memory after chemotherapy.

Note on this clonotype: This clone's antigen is unknown. Within one base of it there is no much larger clone, and no base qualities were kept.

Rearranged TRB sequences spanning V, D and J segments were amplified in a multiplex touch-down PCR with a mixed TRB-A/B primer pool. Illumina adapters and sample indices were attached to the amplicons through two consecutive PCR reactions run with Phusion HS II polymerase. After gel purification with the NucleoSpin Gel and PCR Clean-up kit, the amplicons were checked using Qubit and an Agilent 2100 Bioanalyzer. The libraries were sequenced on an Illumina MiSeq with 600-cycle, single-indexed, paired-end runs. On the study's bioinformatics: MiXCR versions 2.12 and 3.0.5 were used to process TRB sequences. A clone was defined as each unique CDR3 nucleotide sequence, and only productive sequences supported by at least two reads were kept. The repertoire metrics were Shannon diversity, evenness, clonality (calculated as one minus evenness), and diversity profiles parameterized by alpha from 0 to 5. Generation probabilities of clones in paired pre- and post-chemotherapy samples were computed with the IGoR algorithm. TCRdb itself trimmed the public reads at Q25 with fastp, ran MiXCR and retained productive beta chains. One record per CDR3 amino acid sequence lists the most common genes and DNA. The V and J calls were not made by the authors but by TCRdb's processing. The table for this sample lists roughly 9,900 distinct CDR3 sequences; 25% to 35% of them were counted only once. The top ten clonotypes cover about 3% of the sample.

TCR beta rearrangements were amplified from genomic DNA isolated from peripheral blood, not from sorted cells or RNA. The CDR3, from cysteine to phenylalanine, totals 15 residues. Only CDR3 DNA remains: 45 bases, in frame from the first base. V is clipped by 6 bases and J by 2 bases, and the sequence between their germline boundaries is 15 bases long. The receptor comes from a human donor in good health. The sequenced material came from blood. The sequence joins TRBV12-3 or TRBV12-4 to TRBJ2-3; the D gene is tentatively TRBD1 or TRBD2, each matching 6 bases. In nucleotide form, the sequence is TGTGCCAGCAGCCAAGGGGGGTTTCCCACAGATACGCAGTATTTT. Its product reads: CASSQGGFPTDTQYF.